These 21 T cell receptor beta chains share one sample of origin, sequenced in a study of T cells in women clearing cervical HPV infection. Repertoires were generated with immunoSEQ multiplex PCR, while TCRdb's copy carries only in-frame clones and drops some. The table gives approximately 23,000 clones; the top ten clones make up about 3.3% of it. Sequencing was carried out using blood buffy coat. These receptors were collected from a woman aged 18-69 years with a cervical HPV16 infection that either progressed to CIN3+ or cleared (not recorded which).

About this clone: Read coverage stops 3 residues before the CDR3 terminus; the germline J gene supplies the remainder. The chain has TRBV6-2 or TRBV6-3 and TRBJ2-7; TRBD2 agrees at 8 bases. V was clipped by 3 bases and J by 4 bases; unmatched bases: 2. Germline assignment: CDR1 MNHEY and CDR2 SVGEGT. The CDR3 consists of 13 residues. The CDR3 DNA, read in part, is TGTGCCAGCAGTTATAAGCGGGAGTACGAG. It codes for CASSYKREYE. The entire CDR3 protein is CASSYKREYEQYF.

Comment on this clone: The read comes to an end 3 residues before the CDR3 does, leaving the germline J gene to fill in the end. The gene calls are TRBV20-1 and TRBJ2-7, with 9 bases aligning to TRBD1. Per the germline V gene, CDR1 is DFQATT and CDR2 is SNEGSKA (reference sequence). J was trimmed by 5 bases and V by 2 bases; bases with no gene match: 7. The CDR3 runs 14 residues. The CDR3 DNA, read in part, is TGCAGTGCTAGACGGGACAGGGTAACCAACGAG. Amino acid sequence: CSARRDRVTNE. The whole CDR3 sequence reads CSARRDRVTNEQYF.

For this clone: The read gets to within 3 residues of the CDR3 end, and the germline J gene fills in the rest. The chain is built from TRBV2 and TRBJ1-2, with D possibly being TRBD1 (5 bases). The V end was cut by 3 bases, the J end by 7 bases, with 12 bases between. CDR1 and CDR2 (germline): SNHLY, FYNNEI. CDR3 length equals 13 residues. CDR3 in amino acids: CASSDYQGLGYTF. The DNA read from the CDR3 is TGTGCCAGCAGTGATTATCAGGGCCTTGGC.

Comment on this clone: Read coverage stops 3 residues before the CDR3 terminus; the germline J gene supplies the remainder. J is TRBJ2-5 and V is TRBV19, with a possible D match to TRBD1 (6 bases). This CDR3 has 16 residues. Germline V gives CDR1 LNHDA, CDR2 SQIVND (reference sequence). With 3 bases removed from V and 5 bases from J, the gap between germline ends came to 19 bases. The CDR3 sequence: CASSIRRGWDPETQYF. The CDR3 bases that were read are TGTGCCAGTAGTATTCGTAGGGGGTGGGATCCCGAGACC.

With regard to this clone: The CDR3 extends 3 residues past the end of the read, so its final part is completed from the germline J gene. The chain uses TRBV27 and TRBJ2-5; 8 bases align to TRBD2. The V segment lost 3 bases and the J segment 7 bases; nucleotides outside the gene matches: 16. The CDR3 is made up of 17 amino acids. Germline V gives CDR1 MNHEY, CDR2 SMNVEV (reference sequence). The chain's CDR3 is CASSFGVAGRSRGTQYF. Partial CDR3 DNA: TGTGCCAGCAGTTTTGGGGTAGCGGGGAGATCTCGCGGGACC.

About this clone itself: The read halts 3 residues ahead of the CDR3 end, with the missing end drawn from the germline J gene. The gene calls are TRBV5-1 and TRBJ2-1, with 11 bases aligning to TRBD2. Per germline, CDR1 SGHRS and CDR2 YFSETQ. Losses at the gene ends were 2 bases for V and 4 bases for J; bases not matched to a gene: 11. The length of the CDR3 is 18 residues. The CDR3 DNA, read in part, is TGCGCCAGCAGCTTAGGGGCCCTAGCGGGAGGAACTTACAATGAG. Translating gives CASSLGALAGGTYNE. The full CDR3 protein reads CASSLGALAGGTYNEQFF.

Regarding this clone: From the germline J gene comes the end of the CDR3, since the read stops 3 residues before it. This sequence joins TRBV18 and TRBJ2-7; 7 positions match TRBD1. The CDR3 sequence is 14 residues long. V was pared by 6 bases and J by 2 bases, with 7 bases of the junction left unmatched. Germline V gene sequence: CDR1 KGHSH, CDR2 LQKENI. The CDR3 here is CASSPTGRAYEQYF. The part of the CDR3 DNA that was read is TGTGCCAGCTCTCCGACAGGGAGAGCCTACGAG.

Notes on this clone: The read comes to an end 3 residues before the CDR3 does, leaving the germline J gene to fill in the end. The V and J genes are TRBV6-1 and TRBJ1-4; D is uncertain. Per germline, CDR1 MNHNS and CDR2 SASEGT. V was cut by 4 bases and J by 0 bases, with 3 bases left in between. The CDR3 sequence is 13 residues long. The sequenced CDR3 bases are TGTGCCAGCAGTGTCACAACTAATGAAAAA. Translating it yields CASSVTTNEK. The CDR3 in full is CASSVTTNEKLFF.

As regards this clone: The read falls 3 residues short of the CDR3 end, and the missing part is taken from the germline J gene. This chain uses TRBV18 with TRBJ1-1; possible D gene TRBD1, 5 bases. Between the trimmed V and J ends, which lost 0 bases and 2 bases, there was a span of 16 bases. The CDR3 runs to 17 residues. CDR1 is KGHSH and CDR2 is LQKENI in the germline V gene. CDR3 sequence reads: CASSPPTQDILNTEAFF. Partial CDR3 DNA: TGTGCCAGCTCACCACCCACCCAGGACATACTAAACACTGAA.

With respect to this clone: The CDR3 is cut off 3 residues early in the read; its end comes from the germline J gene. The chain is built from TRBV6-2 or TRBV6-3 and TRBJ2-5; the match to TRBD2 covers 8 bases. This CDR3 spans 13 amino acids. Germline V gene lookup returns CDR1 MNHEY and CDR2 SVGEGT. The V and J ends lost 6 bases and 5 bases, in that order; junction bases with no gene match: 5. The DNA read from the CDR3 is TGTGCCAGCAGCGAGCGGGAGTGGGAGACC. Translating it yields CASSEREWET. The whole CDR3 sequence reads CASSEREWETQYF.

Incomplete CDR3 DNA: TGTGCCAGCAGCTCAGAGTTTGATGAAAAA. As protein: CASSSEFDEK. The whole CDR3 is CASSSEFDEKLFF. The chain is built from TRBV5-6 and TRBJ1-4; D unresolved. The read terminates 3 residues before the CDR3 end, so the remaining end is supplied by the germline J gene. Germline V gene data show CDR1 as SGHDT and CDR2 as YYEEEE. The CDR3 has 13 residues. Trimming shortened V by 3 bases and J by 6 bases, and 9 bases separated the two germline ends.

The chain's CDR3 is CASSFSRPGGGFTDTQYF. The DNA read from the CDR3 is TGTGCCAGCAGCTTCAGTAGACCAGGGGGTGGTTTCACAGATACG. This chain joins TRBV7-6 and TRBJ2-3, with 7 bases aligning to TRBD1. The DNA ends 3 residues before the CDR3 does, and the rest of the CDR3 is filled in from the germline J gene. Losses at the gene ends were 3 bases for V and 2 bases for J; bases not matched to a gene: 14. The CDR3 runs 18 residues. Germline V gives CDR1 SGHVS, CDR2 FNYEAQ.

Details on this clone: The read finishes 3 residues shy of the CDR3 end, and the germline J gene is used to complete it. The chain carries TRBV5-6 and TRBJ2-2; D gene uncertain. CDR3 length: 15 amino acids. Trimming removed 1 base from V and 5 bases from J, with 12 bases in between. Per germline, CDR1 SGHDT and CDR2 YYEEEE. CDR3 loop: CASSLRVSMTGELFF. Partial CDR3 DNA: TGTGCCAGCAGCTTGAGGGTTTCTATGACCGGGGAG.

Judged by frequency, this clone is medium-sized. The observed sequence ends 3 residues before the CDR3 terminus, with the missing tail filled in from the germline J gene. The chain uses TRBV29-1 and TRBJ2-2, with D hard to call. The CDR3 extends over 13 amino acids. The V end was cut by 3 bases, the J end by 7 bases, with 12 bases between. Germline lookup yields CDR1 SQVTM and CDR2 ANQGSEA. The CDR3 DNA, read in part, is TGCAGCGTTGAGAGAATTGGTAGCGGGGAG. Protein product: CSVERIGSGE. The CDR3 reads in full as CSVERIGSGELFF.

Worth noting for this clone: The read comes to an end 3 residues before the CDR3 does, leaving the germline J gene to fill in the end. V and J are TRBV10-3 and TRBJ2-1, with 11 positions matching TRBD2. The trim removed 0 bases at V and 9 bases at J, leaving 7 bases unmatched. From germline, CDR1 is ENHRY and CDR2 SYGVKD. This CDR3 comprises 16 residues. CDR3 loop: CAISESRTSGSSEQFF. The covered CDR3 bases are TGTGCCATCAGTGAGTCGAGGACTAGCGGGTCGAGTGAG.

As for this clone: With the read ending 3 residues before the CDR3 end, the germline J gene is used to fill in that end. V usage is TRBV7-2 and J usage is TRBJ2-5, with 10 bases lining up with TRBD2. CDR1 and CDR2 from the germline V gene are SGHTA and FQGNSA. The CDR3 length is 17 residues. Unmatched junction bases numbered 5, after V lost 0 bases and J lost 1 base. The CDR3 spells CASSLAALAGLQETQYF. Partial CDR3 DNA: TGTGCCAGCAGCTTAGCAGCACTAGCGGGGCTCCAAGAGACC.

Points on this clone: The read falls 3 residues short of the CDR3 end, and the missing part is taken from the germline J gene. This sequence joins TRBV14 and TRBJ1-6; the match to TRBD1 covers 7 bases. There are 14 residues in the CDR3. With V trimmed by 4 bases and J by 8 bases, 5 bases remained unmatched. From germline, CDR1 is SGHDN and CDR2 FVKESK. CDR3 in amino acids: CASSPWDSHSPLHF. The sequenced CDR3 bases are TGTGCCAGCAGCCCCTGGGACAGCCATTCACCC.

The covered CDR3 bases are TGTGCCAGCAGCTTAACTCAGGGAAGTGTTAGTGAG. Translating it yields CASSLTQGSVSE. The CDR3 reads in full as CASSLTQGSVSEQFF. The rearrangement joins TRBV7-9 to TRBJ2-1; D possibly corresponds to TRBD1 (5 bases). With the read ending 3 residues before the CDR3 end, the germline J gene is used to fill in that end. V gave up 2 bases and J gave up 9 bases, with 17 bases separating them. Germline-derived CDR1 and CDR2 are SEHNR and FQNEAQ (reference sequence). This CDR3 is 15 amino acids long.

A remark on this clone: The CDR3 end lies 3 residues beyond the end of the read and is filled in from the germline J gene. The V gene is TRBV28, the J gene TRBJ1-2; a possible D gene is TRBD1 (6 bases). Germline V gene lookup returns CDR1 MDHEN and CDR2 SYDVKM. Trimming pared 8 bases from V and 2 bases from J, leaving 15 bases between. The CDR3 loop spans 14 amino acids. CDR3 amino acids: CASVPPGQNYGYTF. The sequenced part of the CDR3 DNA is TGTGCCAGCGTACCCCCAGGACAGAACTATGGC.

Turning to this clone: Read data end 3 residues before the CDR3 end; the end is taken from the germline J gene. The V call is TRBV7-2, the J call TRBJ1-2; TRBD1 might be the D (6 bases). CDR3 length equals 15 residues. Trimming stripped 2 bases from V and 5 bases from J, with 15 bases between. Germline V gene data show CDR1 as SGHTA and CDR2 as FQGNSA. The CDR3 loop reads CASSLSGGAGYGYTF. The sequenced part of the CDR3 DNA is TGTGCCAGCAGCTTAAGCGGGGGCGCAGGGTATGGC.

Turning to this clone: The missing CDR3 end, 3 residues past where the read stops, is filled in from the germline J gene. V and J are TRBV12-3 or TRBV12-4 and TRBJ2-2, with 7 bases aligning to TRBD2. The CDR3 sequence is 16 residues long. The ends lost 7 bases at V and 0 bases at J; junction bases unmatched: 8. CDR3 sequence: CASTIGDYTNTGELFF. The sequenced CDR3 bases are TGTGCCAGCACCATTGGGGACTATACGAACACCGGGGAG.